This TCR beta chain was observed in a study of T cells after yellow fever vaccination. Study information: A sort based on CD3, CD45RA, CCR7 and CD95 yielded the EM, EMRA, CM and Tscm memory subsets. Study-wide results and limits: Among sorted memory subsets on day 0, almost all vaccine-responding clonotypes fell below detection. Weaker, the secondary response peaked sooner, at day 5 versus 15. Although most clonotypes did not, a small share appeared in both CD4 and CD8 compartments.

The germline V and J ends were trimmed by 5 bases and 0 bases, with 11 bases remaining between them. The CDR3 runs to 15 residues. The sample holds many counts of this clonotype. TCRdb independently ran MiXCR on the 5' RACE reads; one entry per CDR3 protein. This table holds 20,000 to 30,000 distinct CDR3 sequences, 4.5% to 7% found once. The chain employs TRBV12-3 or TRBV12-4 and TRBJ1-5; D not resolved. The material sequenced was PBMCs, either bulk or a sorted T-cell subset (CD4+, CD8+, memory, or dextramer-sorted; not recorded which), taken 15 days after the yellow fever booster vaccination. This TCR was recovered from a young man who received the YFV17D yellow fever vaccine. CDR3 in DNA: TGTGCCAGCAGTCCTGTTGGATATAGCAATCAGCCCCAGCATTTT. As protein: CASSPVGYSNQPQHF.